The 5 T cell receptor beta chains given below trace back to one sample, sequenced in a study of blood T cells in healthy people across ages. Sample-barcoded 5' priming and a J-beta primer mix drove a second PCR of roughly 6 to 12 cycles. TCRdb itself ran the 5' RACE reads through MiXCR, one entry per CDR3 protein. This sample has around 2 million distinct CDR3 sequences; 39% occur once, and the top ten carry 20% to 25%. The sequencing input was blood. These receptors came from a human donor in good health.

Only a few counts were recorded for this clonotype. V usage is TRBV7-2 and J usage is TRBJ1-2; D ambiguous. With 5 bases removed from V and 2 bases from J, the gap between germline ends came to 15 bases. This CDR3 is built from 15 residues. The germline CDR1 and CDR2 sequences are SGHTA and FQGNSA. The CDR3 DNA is TGTGCCAGCAGCGCTAGGACCGCCGTCAACTATGGCTACACCTTC. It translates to CASSARTAVNYGYTF.

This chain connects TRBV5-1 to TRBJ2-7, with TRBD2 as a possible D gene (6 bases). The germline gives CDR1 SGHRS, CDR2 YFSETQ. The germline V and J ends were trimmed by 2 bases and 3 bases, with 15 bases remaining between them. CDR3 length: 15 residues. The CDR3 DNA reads TGCGCCAGCAGCTTCTTGCAGGGAGGCCTCTACGAGCAGTACTTC. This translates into CASSFLQGGLYEQYF.

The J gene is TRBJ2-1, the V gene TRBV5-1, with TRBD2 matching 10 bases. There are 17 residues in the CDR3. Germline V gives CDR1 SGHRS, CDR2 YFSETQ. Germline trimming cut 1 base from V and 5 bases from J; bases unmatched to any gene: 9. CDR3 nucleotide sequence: TGCGCCAGCAGCTTGTATATCTCTAGCGGGGGTGACAATGAGCAGTTCTTC. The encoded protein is CASSLYISSGGDNEQFF.

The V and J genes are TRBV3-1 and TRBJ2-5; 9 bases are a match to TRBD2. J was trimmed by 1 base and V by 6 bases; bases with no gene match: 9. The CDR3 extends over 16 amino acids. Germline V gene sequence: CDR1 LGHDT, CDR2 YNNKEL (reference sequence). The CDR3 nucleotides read TGTGCCAGCAGGGGACGGGCTAGCGGGACCCAAGAGACCCAGTACTTC. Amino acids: CASRGRASGTQETQYF.

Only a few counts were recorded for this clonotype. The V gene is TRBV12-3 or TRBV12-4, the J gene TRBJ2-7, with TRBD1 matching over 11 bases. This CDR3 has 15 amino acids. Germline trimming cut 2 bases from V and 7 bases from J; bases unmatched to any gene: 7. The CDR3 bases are TGTGCCAGCAGTTTACGGACAGGGGGCGCGGAGGAGCAGTACTTC. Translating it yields CASSLRTGGAEEQYF.